The 26 T cell receptor beta chains below all came from one sample that was sequenced in a study of PD-1 blockade in classical Hodgkin lymphoma. Time point defined: cycle 4 day 1 (C4D1), after about 6 weeks of nivolumab. Each patient relapsed following autologous stem cell transplantation, and prior brentuximab vedotin exposure differed. Researchers report purifying CD4+ T cells from thawed PBMCs by magnetic negative selection. Generated by immunoSEQ multiplex PCR, the TCRdb table keeps only in-frame clones and is missing some. The sample contains roughly 30,000 clones, approximately 78% of which appear only once. Sequencing was performed on CD4+ T cells from blood, taken before the fourth cycle of nivolumab. These receptor sequences come from a human donor with classical Hodgkin lymphoma.

Only one count was recorded for this clone. The chain recombines TRBV5-1 with TRBJ1-1, with a possible D match to TRBD1 (6 bases). Germline CDR1 and CDR2: SGHRS and YFSETQ. This CDR3 spans 14 amino acids. The ends were cut back, 3 bases at V and 5 bases at J, with 14 bases in the middle. The CDR3 here is CASSSGYRETEAFF. DNA of the CDR3: TGCGCCAGCAGCTCGGGCTACAGGGAAACTGAAGCTTTCTTT.

The chain couples TRBV5-1 to TRBJ1-1, with D perhaps TRBD1 (6 bases). This CDR3 is 13 amino acids long. Trimming left V 9 bases short and J 7 bases short, with 19 bases between. Germline V lookup: CDR1 SGHRS, CDR2 YFSETQ. The CDR3: CATSRERGREAFF. In nucleotides, the CDR3 is TGCGCCACCTCAAGGGAGCGGGGGCGTGAAGCTTTCTTT. Together with reference TRBV5-1 and TRBJ1-1, the CDR3 gives the full variable domain: KAGVTQTPRYLIKTRGQQVTLSCSPISGHRSVSWYQQTPGQGLQFLFEYFSETQRNKGNFPGRFSGRQFSNSRSEMNVSTLELGDSALYLCATSRERGREAFFGQGTRLTVV.

This chain connects TRBV2 to TRBJ2-5; no definite D call. CDR3 length: 14 residues. V gave up 7 bases and J gave up 5 bases, with 17 bases separating them. Germline values: CDR1 SNHLY, CDR2 FYNNEI. The CDR3 here is CASTVSPDDETQYF. The DNA of the CDR3 is TGTGCCAGCACGGTCTCCCCGGACGATGAGACCCAGTACTTC.

This chain links TRBV11-3 with TRBJ1-6; tentative D call: TRBD1 (5 bases). Deletions cut 3 bases from V and 6 bases from J, with 9 bases between. The CDR3 totals 14 residues. Germline CDR1 reads SGHNT; CDR2 reads YENEEA. CDR3 region: CASSLGGFNSPLHF. The CDR3 nucleotides read TGTGCCAGCAGCTTGGGGGGATTTAATTCACCCCTCCACTTT.

This clone was counted only a few times. J is TRBJ2-7 and V is TRBV5-1; D unclear. The V end lost 2 bases, the J end lost 5 bases, and 8 bases lay between the germline ends. The CDR3 loop spans 12 amino acids. Germline V gives CDR1 SGHRS, CDR2 YFSETQ. The CDR3 sequence is CASSFSSHEQYF. In DNA form, the CDR3 reads TGCGCCAGCAGCTTTAGCAGCCACGAGCAGTACTTC.

This clone showed up just a few times. The chain has TRBV6-1 and TRBJ2-7; no clear D. Germline CDR1 MNHNS, CDR2 SASEGT. V was shortened by 7 bases and J by 5 bases, with 9 bases between the two germline ends. The CDR3 covers 11 residues. The CDR3 nucleotides are TGTGCCAGCACCGGGCTCGACGAGCAGTACTTC. Its translation: CASTGLDEQYF.

This chain links TRBV5-1 with TRBJ2-6, with a possible D match to TRBD1 (6 bases). V was clipped by 5 bases and J by 7 bases, with 22 bases between them. The germline gives CDR1 SGHRS, CDR2 YFSETQ. The CDR3 totals 17 residues. The CDR3 region has the DNA TGCGCCAGCAGGGAGCGGCTGACAGGAGTTGAAGCCAACGTCCTGACTTTC. Residues: CASRERLTGVEANVLTF.

J is TRBJ2-1 and V is TRBV5-4; a weak D match, TRBD1 (6 bases). The ends were cut back, 0 bases at V and 8 bases at J, with 12 bases in the middle. CDR1 and CDR2 (germline): SGHNT, YYREEE (reference sequence). CDR3 length: 14 amino acids. CDR3 sequence reads: CASSLGGRWDEQFF. For the CDR3, the DNA is TGTGCCAGCAGCTTGGGGGGGCGCTGGGATGAGCAGTTCTTC.

This clone was counted only a few times. The V and J genes are TRBV4-2 and TRBJ1-1, with D possibly TRBD1 on 5 matching bases. Germline V gene sequence: CDR1 LGHNA, CDR2 YNFKEQ. Trimming took 0 bases from V and 0 from J, leaving 8 bases between them. This CDR3 spans 15 amino acids. The CDR3 nucleotides are TGTGCCAGCAGCCAAGAGTCAGGGTTGAACACTGAAGCTTTCTTT. This encodes CASSQESGLNTEAFF.

The V and J genes are TRBV7-9 and TRBJ2-1; D possibly matches TRBD1 or TRBD2 (5 bases each). V was shortened by 3 bases and J by 4 bases, with 13 bases between the two germline ends. The V gene's germline CDR1 is SEHNR and CDR2 FQNEAQ (reference sequence). The CDR3 is 15 residues long. The CDR3 DNA sequence: TGTGCCAGCAGCTTTTGGACACGGGATTACAATGAGCAGTTCTTC. Its protein product is CASSFWTRDYNEQFF.

This chain links TRBV5-5 with TRBJ1-4; no reliable D call. CDR3 length equals 17 residues. Trimming left V 4 bases short and J 2 bases short, with 18 bases between. CDR1 and CDR2 (germline): SGHKS, YYEKEE (reference sequence). CDR3: CASSPSWGRYTNEKLFF. The CDR3 DNA follows: TGTGCCAGCAGCCCGTCGTGGGGTCGGTATACTAATGAAAAACTGTTTTTT. Full variable domain (rest looked up from reference TRBV5-5 and TRBJ1-4): DAGVTQSPTHLIKTRGQQVTLRCSPISGHKSVSWYQQVLGQGPQFIFQYYEKEERGRGNFPDRFSARQFPNYSSELNVNALLLGDSALYLCASSPSWGRYTNEKLFFGSGTQLSVL.

V gene TRBV7-9 combines with J gene TRBJ1-5; D may be TRBD1 (5 bases). V was trimmed by 1 base and J by 2 bases, leaving 9 bases between them. CDR1 is SEHNR and CDR2 is FQNEAQ in the germline V gene (reference sequence). This CDR3 region has 15 residues. The CDR3 DNA reads as TGTGCCAGCAGCTTAGATCGAGGGGGCAATCAGCCCCAGCATTTT. This sequence encodes CASSLDRGGNQPQHF.

The chain recombines TRBV11-1 with TRBJ1-2; 9 positions match TRBD1. CDR1 is SGHAT and CDR2 is FQDESV in the germline V gene (reference sequence). CDR3 length: 15 amino acids. The trim removed 5 bases at V and 6 bases at J, leaving 10 bases unmatched. The CDR3 DNA reads as TGTGCCAGCAGCCTTCGACAGGGGGGTTTTGATGGCTACACCTTC. This codes for CASSLRQGGFDGYTF.

J is TRBJ2-5 and V is TRBV5-1, with D possibly matching TRBD1 (6 bases). Germline values: CDR1 SGHRS, CDR2 YFSETQ. Trimming removed 0 bases from V and 5 bases from J, with 8 bases in between. The CDR3 extends over 13 amino acids. CDR3 coding DNA: TGCGCCAGCAGCTTGGGGGGGCTGGAGACCCAGTACTTC. It specifies CASSLGGLETQYF.

The J gene is TRBJ2-4, the V gene TRBV6-5; perhaps TRBD1 as D (5 bases). Germline V gene sequence: CDR1 MNHEY, CDR2 SVGAGI. Trimming took off 0 bases at V and 0 bases at J, with 6 bases between the two ends. The CDR3 runs to 15 residues. In DNA, the CDR3 is TGTGCCAGCAGTTACTCAGGGGTAGCCAAAAACATTCAGTACTTC. It yields the protein CASSYSGVAKNIQYF.

The chain uses TRBV4-2 and TRBJ1-6; 7 bases match TRBD1. The V segment lost 4 bases and the J segment 5 bases; nucleotides outside the gene matches: 2. Germline V lookup: CDR1 LGHNA, CDR2 YNFKEQ. The CDR3 extends over 14 amino acids. The CDR3 DNA is TGTGCCAGCAGCCCGGGGACAGATAATTCACCCCTCCACTTT. Protein: CASSPGTDNSPLHF.

CDR3 sequence reads: CATDPLQETQYF. The CDR3 DNA is TGTGCCACCGACCCCCTTCAAGAGACCCAGTACTTC. This rearrangement joins TRBV6-1 to TRBJ2-5; no reliable D call. Trimming stripped 10 bases from V and 2 bases from J, with 11 bases between. The CDR3 extends over 12 amino acids. Germline CDR1 MNHNS, CDR2 SASEGT.

This clone has just a few counts. The gene calls are TRBV19 and TRBJ1-2; 10 nucleotides align to TRBD1. V lost 3 bases and J lost 7; bases outside the gene matches: 5. The CDR3 length is 14 residues. Germline CDR1 LNHDA, CDR2 SQIVND (reference sequence). The CDR3 loop is CASSIATGGRGYTF. CDR3 DNA: TGTGCCAGTAGTATTGCGACAGGGGGCCGTGGCTACACCTTC. Full variable domain (rest looked up from reference TRBV19 and TRBJ1-2): DGGITQSPKYLFRKEGQNVTLSCEQNLNHDAMYWYRQDPGQGLRLIYYSQIVNDFQKGDIAEGYSVSREKKESFPLTVTSAQKNPTAFYLCASSIATGGRGYTFGSGTRLTVV.

The rearrangement links TRBV6-6 to TRBJ2-1; TRBD2 aligns across 10 bases. The germline CDR1 and CDR2 sequences are MNHNY and SVGAGI (reference sequence). CDR3 size: 14 residues. Trimming removed 7 bases from V and 10 bases from J; junction bases left unmatched: 10. The CDR3 bases are TGTGCCAGCACCTCAGCGGGGGGGCCGTGGGAGCAGTTCTTC. This sequence encodes CASTSAGGPWEQFF.

This clone was observed a single time. The rearrangement uses TRBV5-1 and TRBJ2-3; D not certain. CDR1 is SGHRS and CDR2 is YFSETQ in the germline V gene. The ends were cut back, 1 base at V and 0 bases at J, with 6 bases in the middle. The CDR3 extends over 14 amino acids. The CDR3, as DNA: TGCGCCAGCAGCTTGAGGCTCAGCACAGATACGCAGTATTTT. It is translated as CASSLRLSTDTQYF.

The chain has TRBV19 and TRBJ1-5; the match to TRBD1 covers 7 bases. J was trimmed by 5 bases and V by 1 base; bases with no gene match: 5. The CDR3 covers 15 residues. Germline assignment: CDR1 LNHDA and CDR2 SQIVND (reference sequence). The CDR3 reads CASSIGGTVDQPQHF. CDR3 nucleotides: TGTGCCAGTAGTATAGGCGGGACAGTAGATCAGCCCCAGCATTTT. The full variable domain, with the rest looked up from reference TRBV19 and TRBJ1-5, is DGGITQSPKYLFRKEGQNVTLSCEQNLNHDAMYWYRQDPGQGLRLIYYSQIVNDFQKGDIAEGYSVSREKKESFPLTVTSAQKNPTAFYLCASSIGGTVDQPQHFGDGTRLSIL.

The chain carries TRBV6-6 and TRBJ1-1; 7 bases agree with TRBD1. The V and J ends lost 4 bases and 1 base, in that order; junction bases with no gene match: 9. The germline CDR1 and CDR2 sequences are MNHNY and SVGAGI (reference sequence). The CDR3 loop spans 16 amino acids. CDR3 nucleotide sequence: TGTGCCAGCAGTTCCGGGGGACAGAGAGCGAACACTGAAGCTTTCTTT. Translated, it gives CASSSGGQRANTEAFF.

This chain links TRBV19 with TRBJ2-3; no definite D call. Per the germline V gene, CDR1 is LNHDA and CDR2 is SQIVND (reference sequence). The V and J ends lost 7 bases and 1 base respectively, with 9 bases between them. The CDR3 extends over 13 amino acids. CDR3 sequence (DNA): TGTGCCAGTAAAGTTGCGGGCACAGATACGCAGTATTTT. It codes for CASKVAGTDTQYF.

This clone was detected only a few times. The chain links TRBV5-1 to TRBJ2-1, with 10 bases that match TRBD2. With V trimmed by 4 bases and J by 6 bases, 10 bases remained unmatched. This CDR3 contains 16 residues. The germline V gene encodes CDR1 SGHRS and CDR2 YFSETQ. CDR3 bases: TGCGCCAGCAGCGGGGCTCTAGCGGGGGCGATCAATGAGCAGTTCTTC. As protein: CASSGALAGAINEQFF.

CDR3 DNA: TGCGCCAGCAGCCTCCTACCAGGGCAATACGAGCAGTACTTC. Residues: CASSLLPGQYEQYF. This rearrangement joins TRBV5-1 to TRBJ2-7, with D maybe TRBD1 (5 bases). Germline V gene data show CDR1 as SGHRS and CDR2 as YFSETQ. The V and J ends lost 4 bases and 4 bases respectively, with 15 bases between them. The CDR3 totals 14 residues.

This clone showed up just a few times. CDR3 loop: CASSAGTVPYEQYF. In nucleotides, the CDR3 is TGTGCCAGCAGCGCCGGGACAGTTCCCTACGAGCAGTACTTC. The rearrangement links TRBV2 to TRBJ2-7; 7 bases agree with TRBD1. The CDR3 runs to 14 residues. J was trimmed by 2 bases and V by 6 bases; bases with no gene match: 7. CDR1 is SNHLY and CDR2 is FYNNEI in the germline V gene.